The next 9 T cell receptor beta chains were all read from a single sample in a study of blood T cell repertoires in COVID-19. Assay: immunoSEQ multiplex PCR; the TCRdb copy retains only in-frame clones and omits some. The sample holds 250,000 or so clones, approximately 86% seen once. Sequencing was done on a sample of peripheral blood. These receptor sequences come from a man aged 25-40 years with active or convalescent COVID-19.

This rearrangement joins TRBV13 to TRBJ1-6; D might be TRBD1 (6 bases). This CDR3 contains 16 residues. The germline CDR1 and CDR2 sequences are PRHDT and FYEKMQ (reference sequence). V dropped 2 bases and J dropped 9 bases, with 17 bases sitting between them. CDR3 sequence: CASSLSHRAVSSPLHF. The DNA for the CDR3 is TGTGCCAGCAGCTTAAGCCACAGGGCGGTCAGTTCACCCCTCCACTTT.

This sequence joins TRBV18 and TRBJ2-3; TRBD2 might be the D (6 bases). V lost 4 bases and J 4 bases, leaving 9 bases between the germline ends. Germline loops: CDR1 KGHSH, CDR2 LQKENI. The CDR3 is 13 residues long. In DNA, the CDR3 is TGTGCCAGCTCACTTACTAGCTCAGATACGCAGTATTTT. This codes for CASSLTSSDTQYF.

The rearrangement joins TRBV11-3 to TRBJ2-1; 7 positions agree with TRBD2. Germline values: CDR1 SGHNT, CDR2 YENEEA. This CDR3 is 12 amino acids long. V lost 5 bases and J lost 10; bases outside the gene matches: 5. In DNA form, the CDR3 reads TGTGCCAGCAGCCAAAGCGGGACCGAGCAGTTCTTC. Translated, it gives CASSQSGTEQFF.

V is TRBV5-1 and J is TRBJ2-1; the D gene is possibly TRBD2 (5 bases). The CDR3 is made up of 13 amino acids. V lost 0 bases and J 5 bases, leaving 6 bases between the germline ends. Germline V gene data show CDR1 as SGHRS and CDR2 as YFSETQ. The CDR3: CASSLGTHNEQFF. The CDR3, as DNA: TGCGCCAGCAGCTTGGGGACTCACAATGAGCAGTTCTTC.

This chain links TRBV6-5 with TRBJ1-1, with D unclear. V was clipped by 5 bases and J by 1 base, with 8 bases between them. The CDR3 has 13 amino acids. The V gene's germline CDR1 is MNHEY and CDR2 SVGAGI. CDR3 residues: CASSRDTNTEAFF. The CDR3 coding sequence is TGTGCCAGCAGTAGAGATACGAACACTGAAGCTTTCTTT.

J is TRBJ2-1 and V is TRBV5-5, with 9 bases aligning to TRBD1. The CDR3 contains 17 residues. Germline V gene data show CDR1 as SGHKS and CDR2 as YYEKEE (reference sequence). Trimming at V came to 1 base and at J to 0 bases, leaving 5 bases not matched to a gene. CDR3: CASSLTAQGASYNEQFF. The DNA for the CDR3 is TGTGCCAGCAGCTTGACCGCACAGGGGGCCTCCTACAATGAGCAGTTCTTC.

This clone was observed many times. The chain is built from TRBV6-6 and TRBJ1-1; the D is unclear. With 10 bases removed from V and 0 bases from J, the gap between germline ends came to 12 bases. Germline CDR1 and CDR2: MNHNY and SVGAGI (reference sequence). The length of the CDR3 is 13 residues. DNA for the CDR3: TGTGCCACTCAGTTCTCCATGAACACTGAAGCTTTCTTT. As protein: CATQFSMNTEAFF.

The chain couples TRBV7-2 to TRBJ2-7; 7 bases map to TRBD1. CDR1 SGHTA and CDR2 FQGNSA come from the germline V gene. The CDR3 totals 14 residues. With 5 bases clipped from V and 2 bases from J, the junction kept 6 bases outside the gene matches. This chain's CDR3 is CASSTRTGPYEQYF. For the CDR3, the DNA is TGTGCCAGCAGCACAAGGACAGGCCCCTACGAGCAGTACTTC.

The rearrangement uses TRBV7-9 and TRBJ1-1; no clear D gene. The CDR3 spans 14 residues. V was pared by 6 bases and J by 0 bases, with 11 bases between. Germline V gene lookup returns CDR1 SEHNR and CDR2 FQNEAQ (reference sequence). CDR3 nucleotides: TGTGCCAGCAGAGGAGGGTATTTGAACACTGAAGCTTTCTTT. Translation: CASRGGYLNTEAFF.